The clone carrying this TCR beta chain was detected many times. This sample was taken from a study of T-cell reconstitution after alpha-beta-depleted transplantation in children. Unique molecular identifiers featured in how the TCRbeta library was prepared. TCRdb used MiXCR to reprocess the PCR reads, holding one entry per CDR3 protein. The sample gives hundreds of thousands of distinct CDR3 sequences, approximately 17% of which show up once; 1.1% is in the top ten. The sequence was collected from a human donor who donated a stem cell graft to a child with acute myeloid leukemia. The sample here was PBMCs from the stem cell graft donor, taken from the stem cell graft.

This CDR3 reads CASSWTGANSPLHF. DNA for the CDR3: TGTGCCAGCAGTTGGACAGGGGCAAATTCACCCCTCCACTTT. The chain combines TRBV7-2 with TRBJ1-6, with TRBD1 identical over 9 bases. From germline, CDR1 is SGHTA and CDR2 FQGNSA. This CDR3 has 14 residues. V gave up 6 bases and J gave up 7 bases; unmatched junction bases: 4.